This TCR beta chain was found in a study of cytomegalovirus exposure and HLA in healthy donors. Across the whole study: A prior analysis found 90 million to 120 million unique TCR beta sequences from some 200 million T cells.

The study ran its PCR with 60 Vbeta and 13 Jbeta primers. In the original workflow: In a later analysis, approximately 80 million unique TCR beta chains included roughly 11 million shared by two or more donors. Assay used: immunoSEQ multiplex PCR; TCRdb lists only in-frame clones, some missing. The DNA gave D and trimming, while V, J and clone size come from that table. The sample includes 90,000 to 120,000 clones, over 9.5% of them seen just once. In the case of this clone: Its antigen is unknown.

Trimming shortened V by 3 bases and J by 6 bases, and 14 bases separated the two germline ends. The V gene's germline CDR1 is SEHNR and CDR2 FQNEAQ (reference sequence). The CDR3 covers 14 residues. Findings and limits, study-wide: Investigators reported over 150 TCR beta chains as tied to cytomegalovirus. As was reported, the classifier diagnosed cytomegalovirus status with high specificity and sensitivity.

The chain recombines TRBV7-9 with TRBJ1-2, with D uncertain. The TCR originated in a man aged 35 to 55 in good health and CMV-seropositive. Sequencing was carried out using PBMCs. CDR3 region: CASSLSGDIHGYTF. The CDR3 DNA sequence: TGTGCCAGCAGCTTGTCAGGTGATATCCATGGCTACACCTTC.